This TCR beta chain was sequenced for a study of identical twins. Germline CDR1 is SEHNR and CDR2 is FQNEAQ (reference sequence). The germline V and J ends were trimmed by 5 bases and 5 bases, with 9 bases remaining between them. The length of the CDR3 is 12 residues. This clonotype appeared a few times. From the 5' RACE reads, TCRdb called clonotypes with MiXCR, one entry per CDR3 protein. The sample lists about 730,000 distinct CDR3 sequences, less than 25% occurring once. A further study also used this sample, focusing on T cells expressing NK-cell markers. That source adds: Leadership of the CD3+CD56-NKG2C+ fraction also belonged to these clonotypes in four donors.

The TCR sequence derives from a woman aged 18-29 years in good health. The chain carries TRBV7-9 and TRBJ2-5; D unclear. Sequenced sample: PBMCs. The DNA of the CDR3 is TGTGCCAGCAGCCGATCGAGGGAGACCCAGTACTTC. Protein product: CASSRSRETQYF.